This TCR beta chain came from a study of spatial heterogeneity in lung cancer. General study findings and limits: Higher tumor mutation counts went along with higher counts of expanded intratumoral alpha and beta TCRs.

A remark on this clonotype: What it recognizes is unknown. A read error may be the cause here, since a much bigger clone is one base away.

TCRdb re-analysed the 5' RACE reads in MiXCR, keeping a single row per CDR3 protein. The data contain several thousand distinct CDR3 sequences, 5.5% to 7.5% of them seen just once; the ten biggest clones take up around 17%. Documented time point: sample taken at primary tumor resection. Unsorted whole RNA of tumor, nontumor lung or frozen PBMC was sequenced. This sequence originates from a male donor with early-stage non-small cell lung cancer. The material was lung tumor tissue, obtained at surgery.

DNA for the CDR3: TGTTCCAGCAGCCCCCAGGGGCAGGGCTCCTACGAGCAGTACTTC. As protein: CSSSPQGQGSYEQYF. V is TRBV7-2 and J is TRBJ2-7, with a possible D match to TRBD1 (6 bases). CDR1 and CDR2 from the germline V gene are SGHTA and FQGNSA. This CDR3 has 15 residues.